The present entry profiles one T cell receptor (beta chain) with its context. Its antigen is not known. This table comes from immunoSEQ multiplex PCR, and its TCRdb copy is limited to in-frame clones, with some not included. The sample lists roughly 150,000 clones; about 88% were seen once. The sample comes from a study of T cell responses to AZD1222 COVID-19 vaccine. General study results and limits: Vaccine-related CD4 TCRs covered spike, predominating at 160-218 and 743-854. Donors were largely white British and mainly female; clonal diversity was possibly underestimated. Reportedly, close to half of spike-specific TCRs are directed against unmutated variant regions.

Germline V gives CDR1 LGHNA, CDR2 YSLEER. The CDR3 runs to 17 residues. V lost 0 bases, J lost 4 bases, and 6 bases stayed unmatched. Source: peripheral blood, taken 28 days after the second AZD1222 dose. The sequence derives from an adult who received the AZD1222 COVID-19 vaccine. The rearrangement links TRBV4-3 to TRBJ2-3; 11 bases map to TRBD2. CDR3 sequence reads: CASSQDKTSGGSDTQYF. The CDR3 DNA reads as TGCGCCAGCAGCCAAGATAAAACTAGCGGGGGCTCAGATACGCAGTATTTT.